One sample yielded the 9 T cell receptor beta chains listed below, sequenced in a study of OX40 agonist ivuxolimab in advanced cancers. Sequenced by immunoSEQ multiplex PCR; TCRdb stores in-frame clones only, minus some. The repertoire holds about 18,000 clones, with roughly 71% as singletons. This material consisted of CD4+ or CD8+ T cells sorted from blood, taken in a trial of the OX40 agonist ivuxolimab. Receptors were obtained from an adult with an advanced solid tumor such as melanoma, head and neck, liver or kidney cancer.

This clone rates as medium-sized (0.01 to 0.1%). The V gene is TRBV7-9, the J gene TRBJ2-1; D gene uncertain. CDR1 is SEHNR, CDR2 FQNEAQ, per germline (reference sequence). The CDR3 consists of 12 residues. V was shortened by 1 base and J by 9 bases, with 7 bases between the two germline ends. The CDR3 here is CASSLGLLEQFF. The CDR3 DNA reads TGTGCCAGCAGCTTAGGTCTTCTTGAGCAGTTCTTC.

This clone was recorded only once. This chain links TRBV2 with TRBJ2-1; TRBD2 matches at 10 bases. The V gene's germline CDR1 is SNHLY and CDR2 FYNNEI. V lost 6 bases, J lost 5 bases, and 7 bases stayed unmatched. This CDR3 has 15 residues. CDR3 sequence reads: CASRDAGTSDNEQFF. CDR3 nucleotides: TGTGCCAGCAGAGACGCCGGGACTAGCGACAATGAGCAGTTCTTC.

This clone occurred once. The J gene is TRBJ2-7, the V gene TRBV4-1; D remains unclear. The CDR3 consists of 14 residues. Trimming stripped 4 bases from V and 0 bases from J, with 10 bases between. CDR1 is MGHRA and CDR2 is YSYEKL in the germline V gene. The CDR3, as DNA: TGCGCCAGCAGCCTCGTCGACATCTCCTACGAGCAGTACTTC. This codes for CASSLVDISYEQYF.

This clone was seen a handful of times. The rearrangement joins TRBV27 to TRBJ1-2; no reliable D call. Trimming stripped 2 bases from V and 7 bases from J, with 11 bases between. CDR3 length: 13 amino acids. Germline CDR1 is MNHEY and CDR2 is SMNVEV (reference sequence). In DNA, the CDR3 is TGTGCCAGCAGTTTAGGGCGTTACGGTGGCTACACCTTC. It codes for CASSLGRYGGYTF.

This clone is termed medium-sized. The CDR3 sequence: CASSRPGTTYNEQFF. The CDR3 DNA follows: TGTGCCAGCAGTCGTCCCGGGACAACCTACAATGAGCAGTTCTTC. The chain is built from TRBV7-9 and TRBJ2-1; weak D call: TRBD1 (6 bases). V lost 6 bases and J lost 2, with 14 bases in between. CDR1 and CDR2 from the germline V gene are SEHNR and FQNEAQ (reference sequence). The CDR3 length is 15 residues.

The rearrangement links TRBV5-1 to TRBJ2-2, with 7 nucleotides matching TRBD1. Trimming took 2 bases from V and 5 from J; bases not matched to a gene: 0. The CDR3 length is 13 residues. Germline values: CDR1 SGHRS, CDR2 YFSETQ. This CDR3 reads CASSFRGTGELFF. CDR3 nucleotide sequence: TGCGCCAGCAGCTTCAGGGGGACCGGGGAGCTGTTTTTT.

The chain uses TRBV19 and TRBJ2-7; TRBD2 is a possible D gene (6 bases). Trimming took off 8 bases at V and 4 bases at J, with 21 bases between the two ends. The germline V gene encodes CDR1 LNHDA and CDR2 SQIVND (reference sequence). CDR3 length equals 15 residues. The CDR3 DNA reads TGTGCCAGTGCCCTAGACGGGAGCGTCGGATACGAGCAGTACTTC. Translating gives CASALDGSVGYEQYF.

This chain uses TRBV6-5 with TRBJ1-2, with a tentative D call TRBD1 (5 bases). V lost 10 bases and J 6 bases, leaving 12 bases between the germline ends. The CDR3 loop spans 11 amino acids. Germline V gives CDR1 MNHEY, CDR2 SVGAGI. CDR3 sequence reads: CATVTGDGYTF. CDR3 DNA sequence: TGTGCCACGGTAACGGGGGATGGCTACACCTTC.

V and J are TRBV11-3 and TRBJ2-7, with D possibly called TRBD1 or TRBD2 (5 bases each). The CDR3 has 14 residues. Trimming removed 5 bases from V and 2 bases from J, with 13 bases in between. Germline-derived CDR1 and CDR2 are SGHNT and YENEEA. The chain's CDR3 is CASSPPGRAYEQYF. The CDR3 DNA follows: TGTGCCAGCAGCCCACCGGGACGGGCCTACGAGCAGTACTTC.